This T cell receptor beta chain was sequenced in a study of blood T cell repertoires in COVID-19. TCRdb's copy holds only in-frame clones and misses some; the assay was immunoSEQ multiplex PCR. The table lists 150,000 to 180,000 clones, around 80% of them singletons. The germline V and J ends were trimmed by 5 bases and 4 bases, with 9 bases remaining between them. The germline CDR1 and CDR2 sequences are SNHLY and FYNNEI. This CDR3 is 13 amino acids long. Sequenced input: peripheral blood. The rearrangement links TRBV2 to TRBJ1-5; D might be TRBD1 (6 bases). The receptor was derived from a man in his sixties with acute or convalescent COVID-19. As DNA, the CDR3 is TGTGCCAGCAGTCAGGACAGAAATCAGCCCCAGCATTTT. Encoded protein: CASSQDRNQPQHF.